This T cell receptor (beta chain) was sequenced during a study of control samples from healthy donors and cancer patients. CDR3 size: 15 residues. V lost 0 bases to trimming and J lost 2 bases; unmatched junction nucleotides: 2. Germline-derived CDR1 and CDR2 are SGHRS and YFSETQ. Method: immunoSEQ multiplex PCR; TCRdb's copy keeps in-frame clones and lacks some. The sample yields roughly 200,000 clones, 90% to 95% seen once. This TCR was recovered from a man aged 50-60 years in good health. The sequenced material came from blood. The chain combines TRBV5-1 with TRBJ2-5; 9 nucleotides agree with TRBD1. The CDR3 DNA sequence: TGCGCCAGCAGCTTGGGCGGACAGGGGCAAGAGACCCAGTACTTC. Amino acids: CASSLGGQGQETQYF.